This entry concerns a single TCR beta chain. Its antigen is as yet unknown. This CDR3 has 14 amino acids. V lost 4 bases and J lost 8; bases outside the gene matches: 7. Germline V lookup: CDR1 SGHRS, CDR2 YFSETQ. Generated by immunoSEQ multiplex PCR, the TCRdb table keeps only in-frame clones and is missing some. Of tens of thousands of clones in the sample, over 70% were seen once. The sample is drawn from a study of lymphopenia after photon versus proton radiotherapy. Study observations and caveats: Post-nadir diversity loss with photons came from oligoclonal expansion, particularly CD8+ Temra cells.

This receptor was obtained from a man aged 60 to 75 with pancreatic cancer. Sequences were derived from peripheral blood, sampled from a patient treated with proton-based radiotherapy. This sequence joins TRBV5-1 and TRBJ1-2, with TRBD1 identical over 11 bases. CDR3 DNA sequence: TGCGCCAGCAGCGGGGACAGGGGGTTACGAGGCTACACCTTC. Translated, it gives CASSGDRGLRGYTF.